This entry lists 25 T cell receptor beta chains sequenced from one sample in a study of STAT3 mutations in large granular lymphocyte leukemia. Sequenced by immunoSEQ multiplex PCR; TCRdb stores in-frame clones only, minus some. The table records 30,000 to 45,000 clones, 88% of them present only once. Study conclusions and caveats: In T-cell large granular lymphocyte leukemia, about half of patients showed multiple immunodominant subclonotypes.

The antigens of these receptors remain unknown. Sequenced: PBMCs. The receptors here all came from a human donor with T large granular lymphocyte leukemia. Some clones in this sample may be carry-over from other donors' samples.

This sequence joins TRBV4-1 and TRBJ2-3, with D perhaps being TRBD1 or TRBD2 (6 bases each). Germline V CDR1 and CDR2: MGHRA, YSYEKL. This CDR3 has 19 amino acids. V dropped 1 base and J dropped 4 bases, with 24 bases sitting between them. This chain's CDR3 is CASSQAYDKGGGVADTQYF. CDR3 bases: TGCGCCAGCAGCCAAGCGTACGACAAGGGGGGAGGAGTGGCAGATACGCAGTATTTT.

J is TRBJ1-1 and V is TRBV7-8; D unclear. CDR1 SGHVS and CDR2 FQNEAQ come from the germline V gene. V gave up 8 bases and J gave up 0 bases, with 16 bases separating them. The CDR3 consists of 15 residues. The CDR3 here is CASAPRDFMNTEAFF. The CDR3 DNA sequence: TGTGCCAGCGCCCCCCGGGATTTCATGAACACTGAAGCTTTCTTT.

The V call is TRBV28, the J call TRBJ1-2; TRBD1 is a possible D gene (6 bases). Trimming removed 7 bases from V and 8 bases from J, with 11 bases in between. The CDR3 runs 11 residues. Germline loops: CDR1 MDHEN, CDR2 SYDVKM. The CDR3 bases are TGTGCCAGCAAGAGGGGGGAGGGCTACACCTTC. Translating gives CASKRGEGYTF.

The CDR3 is CASSRPWDRGIGQYV. The CDR3 nucleotides are TGTGCCAGCAGCCGCCCTTGGGACAGGGGTATCGGGCAGTACGTC. The chain uses TRBV14 and TRBJ2-7; TRBD1 aligns across 10 bases. Germline lookup yields CDR1 SGHDN and CDR2 FVKESK. With V trimmed by 4 bases and J by 9 bases, 12 bases remained unmatched. The CDR3 loop spans 15 amino acids.

This clone has just a few counts. At one of its ends the junction is not consistent with the germline gene, which may arise from a read error. V is TRBV7-2 and J is TRBJ1-2; D is perhaps TRBD1 (6 bases). In germline, CDR1 is SGHTA, CDR2 FQGNSA. CDR3 length: 16 residues. CDR3 coding DNA: TGTGCCAGCAGTTTAGGGGTCAGGGGCGGGAGCGGAGGCTACACCTTC. This encodes CASSLGVRGGSGGYTF.

The gene calls are TRBV5-6 and TRBJ1-1; TRBD1 aligns across 7 bases. Per the germline V gene, CDR1 is SGHDT and CDR2 is YYEEEE. CDR3 length: 13 amino acids. J lost 4 bases, V lost 3 bases, and 3 bases had no gene match. The CDR3 here is CASSWAGGTEAFF. The CDR3 DNA reads TGTGCCAGCAGCTGGGCAGGGGGCACTGAAGCTTTCTTT.

This clone showed up just a few times. This sequence joins TRBV11-2 and TRBJ2-1; no clear D. Between the trimmed V and J ends, which lost 4 bases and 7 bases, there was a span of 17 bases. Germline CDR1 and CDR2: SGHAT and FQNNGV. This CDR3 comprises 15 residues. This CDR3 is CASSSLMRAGNEQFF. Written as DNA, the CDR3 is TGTGCCAGCAGCTCCTTAATGCGTGCCGGGAATGAGCAGTTCTTC.

V gene TRBV6-5 combines with J gene TRBJ1-1; D remains unclear. The CDR3 contains 13 residues. Germline lookup yields CDR1 MNHEY and CDR2 SVGAGI. Trimming removed 2 bases from V and 11 bases from J, with 15 bases in between. CDR3 protein: CASSYDGLQAAFF. CDR3 DNA sequence: TGTGCCAGCAGTTACGATGGACTCCAGGCCGCTTTCTTT.

This clone came up once. The chain combines TRBV28 with TRBJ2-3, with D hard to call. CDR1 and CDR2 (germline): MDHEN, SYDVKM. With 5 bases removed from V and 4 bases from J, the gap between germline ends came to 10 bases. This CDR3 contains 13 residues. The CDR3 loop is CASSTPRADTQYF. Here the CDR3 DNA reads TGTGCCAGCAGTACCCCGCGCGCAGATACGCAGTATTTT.

The chain uses TRBV7-9 and TRBJ2-7; D remains unclear. The CDR3 is 12 residues long. Trimming took 5 bases from V and 2 from J, leaving 7 bases between them. Germline-derived CDR1 and CDR2 are SEHNR and FQNEAQ (reference sequence). The CDR3 nucleotides read TGTGCCAGCAGCCGTCAGGCCTACGAGCAGTACTTC. Protein product: CASSRQAYEQYF.

This clone was seen just once. V is TRBV4-1 and J is TRBJ2-3, with a possible D match to TRBD2 (5 bases). The V and J ends lost 6 bases and 8 bases respectively, with 12 bases between them. Per the germline V gene, CDR1 is MGHRA and CDR2 is YSYEKL. This CDR3 is 12 amino acids long. CDR3 loop: CASRPAEGTQYF. The CDR3 nucleotides are TGCGCCAGCAGGCCGGCCGAGGGTACGCAGTATTTT.

V usage is TRBV5-1 and J usage is TRBJ2-3; tentative D call: TRBD2 (6 bases). The length of the CDR3 is 15 residues. Per the germline V gene, CDR1 is SGHRS and CDR2 is YFSETQ. The V end lost 0 bases, the J end lost 1 base, and 9 bases lay between the germline ends. The chain's CDR3 is CASSLVRLGTDTQYF. CDR3 bases: TGCGCCAGCAGCTTGGTTCGACTAGGCACAGATACGCAGTATTTT.

The V and J genes are TRBV27 and TRBJ2-3, with D hard to call. Germline V gene lookup returns CDR1 MNHEY and CDR2 SMNVEV (reference sequence). The CDR3 length is 13 residues. Trimming took 3 bases from V and 6 from J, leaving 10 bases between them. In DNA, the CDR3 is TGTGCCAGCAGTTTTCGGACGAGGGATACGCAGTATTTT. Translated: CASSFRTRDTQYF.

This chain links TRBV11-3 with TRBJ2-3; tentatively, D is TRBD1 or TRBD2 (5 bases each). The V end was cut by 1 base, the J end by 4 bases, with 21 bases between. Germline V gene data show CDR1 as SGHNT and CDR2 as YENEEA. The CDR3 sequence is 18 residues long. CDR3 bases: TGTGCCAGCAGCTTAGGGGACCGGTACGGGTCCGCCCCAGATACGCAGTATTTT. Amino acids: CASSLGDRYGSAPDTQYF.

The gene calls are TRBV9 and TRBJ2-3, with 8 bases aligning to TRBD2. CDR1 is SGDLS and CDR2 is YYNGEE in the germline V gene. This CDR3 contains 14 residues. J lost 4 bases, V lost 0 bases, and 1 base had no gene match. The CDR3 DNA is TGTGCCAGCAGCGTAGCGGGGGGGCCAGATACGCAGTATTTT. It encodes CASSVAGGPDTQYF.

This chain links TRBV5-1 with TRBJ2-5; 10 bases line up with TRBD2. The germline V gene encodes CDR1 SGHRS and CDR2 YFSETQ. Trimming took 2 bases from V and 1 from J; bases not matched to a gene: 2. The CDR3 sequence is 15 residues long. The CDR3 region is CASSFQRGGQETQYF. CDR3 nucleotides: TGCGCCAGCAGCTTCCAGCGGGGGGGCCAAGAGACCCAGTACTTC.

The J gene is TRBJ2-5, the V gene TRBV10-3; D not certain. The CDR3 totals 15 residues. The germline gives CDR1 ENHRY, CDR2 SYGVKD. Trimming left V 3 bases short and J 5 bases short, with 16 bases between. This CDR3 reads CAISESLHVGETQYF. As DNA, the CDR3 is TGTGCCATCAGTGAATCCCTCCATGTCGGGGAGACCCAGTACTTC.

The chain links TRBV5-6 to TRBJ2-1; the match to TRBD1 covers 7 bases. Germline V CDR1 and CDR2: SGHDT, YYEEEE. The CDR3 covers 13 residues. Trimming at V came to 4 bases and at J to 4 bases, leaving 2 bases not matched to a gene. The CDR3 loop reads CASSPGGYNEQFF. Here the CDR3 DNA reads TGTGCCAGCAGCCCAGGGGGTTACAATGAGCAGTTCTTC.

V usage is TRBV6-1 and J usage is TRBJ1-6, with D hard to call. The CDR3 contains 13 residues. Trimming removed 6 bases at V and 3 bases at J, with 6 bases between. Germline loops: CDR1 MNHNS, CDR2 SASEGT. The CDR3 reads CASRMDYNSPLHF. For the CDR3, the DNA is TGTGCCAGCAGAATGGACTATAATTCACCCCTCCACTTT.

The rearrangement uses TRBV7-2 and TRBJ1-1; D is unresolved. Germline CDR1 is SGHTA and CDR2 is FQGNSA. This CDR3 comprises 15 residues. V shed 1 base and J shed 0 bases, with 9 bases lying between them. Here the CDR3 reads CASSLGGFVNTEAFF. The DNA of the CDR3 is TGTGCCAGCAGCTTAGGAGGGTTCGTGAACACTGAAGCTTTCTTT.

J is TRBJ2-3 and V is TRBV7-9, with 13 bases identical to TRBD2. The CDR3 runs 15 residues. V shed 5 bases, J shed 6 bases, and the junction held 5 bases outside the gene matches. Germline-derived CDR1 and CDR2 are SEHNR and FQNEAQ (reference sequence). The CDR3 DNA follows: TGTGCCAGCAGCATCGGACTAGCGGGGGTCGATACGCAGTATTTT. Encoded protein: CASSIGLAGVDTQYF.

The chain carries TRBV27 and TRBJ1-1, with D uncertain. V lost 5 bases to trimming and J lost 0 bases, with 13 bases between them. The CDR3 has 15 amino acids. The germline V gene has CDR1 MNHEY and CDR2 SMNVEV (reference sequence). The CDR3, as DNA: TGTGCCAGCAGTAGCGGACGATCGATGAACACTGAAGCTTTCTTT. It codes for CASSSGRSMNTEAFF.

The chain carries TRBV18 and TRBJ1-1, with D hard to call. This CDR3 spans 15 amino acids. The V end was cut by 1 base, the J end by 5 bases, with 14 bases between. The V gene's germline CDR1 is KGHSH and CDR2 LQKENI. The CDR3 protein is CASSPLGEAGTEAFF. CDR3 bases: TGTGCCAGCTCACCACTTGGGGAGGCTGGGACTGAAGCTTTCTTT.

V is TRBV20-1 and J is TRBJ1-1; D might be TRBD1 (6 bases). This CDR3 region has 10 residues. Trimming cost V 5 bases and J 6 bases, with 7 bases left between them. The germline gives CDR1 DFQATT, CDR2 SNEGSKA (reference sequence). The DNA for the CDR3 is TGCAGTGCTGGGACATCTGAAGCTTTCTTT. Protein sequence: CSAGTSEAFF.

The chain combines TRBV2 with TRBJ1-6, with D possibly matching TRBD1 (6 bases). V lost 5 bases and J lost 12, with 23 bases in between. The CDR3 has 16 amino acids. The germline V gene has CDR1 SNHLY and CDR2 FYNNEI. CDR3: CASSPQTPTGFRPLHF. The CDR3 DNA follows: TGTGCCAGCAGTCCCCAAACCCCGACAGGTTTTCGACCCCTCCACTTT.